This T cell receptor beta chain is from a study of blood T cell repertoires in COVID-19. TCRdb's table, derived via immunoSEQ multiplex PCR, lists solely in-frame clones and lacks some. The table has around 77,000 clones, approximately 89% seen once. The sequenced sample consisted of peripheral blood. The sequence came from an older woman with active COVID-19.

The CDR3, as DNA: TGTGCCAGCAGTTTTCAGATCGGACAGAGCAATCAGCCCCAGCATTTT. Its translation is CASSFQIGQSNQPQHF. V is TRBV28 and J is TRBJ1-5, with D maybe TRBD1 (6 bases). Germline V gives CDR1 MDHEN, CDR2 SYDVKM. Trimming took off 3 bases at V and 1 base at J, with 13 bases between the two ends. The CDR3 has 16 residues.